What follows is one T cell receptor (beta chain) and its context. Antigen unknown. There are 14 residues in the CDR3. Germline V gene data show CDR1 as LNHDA and CDR2 as SQIVND (reference sequence). V lost 7 bases and J lost 5, with 17 bases in between. Amplification of TCR beta CDR3 regions used RNA as the template. The HTBI primer set was used in a first-round RT-PCR of the TCR CDR3. MiXCR, applied by TCRdb to the multiplex PCR reads, yields one record per CDR3 protein. The repertoire includes 490,000 or so distinct CDR3 sequences, approximately 23% of them detected once, and approximately 49% sits in the top ten. These data are taken from a study of T cells in Graves' hyperthyroidism and ophthalmopathy. Turning to the study itself: Peripheral blood was taken when the disease was first diagnosed, before any treatment began.

The study's findings and limits: A model built on 13 V-J features separated ophthalmopathy from stable hyperthyroidism. Most thyroid clonotypes that were expanded above 0.001 also turned up in blood.

Uncontrolled infection, other autoimmune disease, pregnancy or lactation disqualified patients from enrolment. The clonotype comes from a woman aged 70 to 79 with Graves' ophthalmopathy. The specimen sequenced was blood. This chain joins TRBV19 and TRBJ1-2; the D is unclear. CDR3 sequence: CASTPGRVLYGYTF. The CDR3 DNA sequence: TGTGCCAGTACCCCCGGGCGGGTCCTATATGGCTACACCTTC.